This entry describes one T cell receptor beta chain. Its antigen remains unknown. This sample stems from a study of OX40 agonist ivuxolimab in advanced cancers. The CDR3 spans 14 residues. The V gene lost 5 bases and the J gene lost 4 bases, with 15 bases spanning the gap. Germline V lookup: CDR1 MNHEY, CDR2 SVGAGI. Generated by immunoSEQ multiplex PCR, the TCRdb table keeps only in-frame clones and is missing some. The profile shows around 79,000 clones, approximately 89% of them singletons. Findings and caveats of the study: Expanded clones were, on average, more numerous among CD8+ T cells than CD4+.

The clonotype was recovered from an adult with an advanced solid tumor such as melanoma, head and neck, liver or kidney cancer. The specimen comprised CD4+ or CD8+ T cells sorted from blood, sampled in a trial of the OX40 agonist ivuxolimab. The V and J genes are TRBV6-5 and TRBJ2-7; D is possibly TRBD1 (6 bases). CDR3 sequence reads: CASSKWDIGYEQYF. Written as DNA, the CDR3 is TGTGCCAGCAGTAAATGGGACATAGGATACGAGCAGTACTTC.